Below, one T cell receptor beta chain is given with its context. This CDR3 has 15 amino acids. Looked up from germline, CDR1 is MNHEY and CDR2 is SVGAGI. J was trimmed by 4 bases and V by 2 bases; bases with no gene match: 6. The sample is drawn from a study of cytomegalovirus exposure and HLA in healthy donors. Both 60 Vbeta primers and 13 Jbeta primers went into the PCR. Measured with immunoSEQ multiplex PCR; TCRdb has only the in-frame clones, and not every one. The table has under 100,000 clones, about four fifths seen once; the top ten hold 5.5% to 7%. Sequenced: PBMCs. The source of this sequence is a man younger than 35 in good health and CMV-seropositive. The J gene is TRBJ2-7, the V gene TRBV6-5, with 9 bases lining up with TRBD1. CDR3 amino acids: CASSYGGQGEYEQYF. CDR3 nucleotides: TGTGCCAGCAGTTACGGGGGACAGGGCGAGTACGAGCAGTACTTC.